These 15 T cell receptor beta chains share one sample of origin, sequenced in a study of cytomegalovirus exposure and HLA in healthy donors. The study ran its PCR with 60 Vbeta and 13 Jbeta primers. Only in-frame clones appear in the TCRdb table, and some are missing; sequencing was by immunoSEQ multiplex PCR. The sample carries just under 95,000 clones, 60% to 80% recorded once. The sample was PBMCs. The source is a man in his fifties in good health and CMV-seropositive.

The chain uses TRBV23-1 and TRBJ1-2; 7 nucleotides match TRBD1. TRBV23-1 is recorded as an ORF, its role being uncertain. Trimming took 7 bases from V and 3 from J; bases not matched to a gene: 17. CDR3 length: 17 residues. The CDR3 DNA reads TGCGCCAGCAACCCTATCTGTACGCGGGACAGAGACTATGGCTACACCTTC. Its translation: CASNPICTRDRDYGYTF.

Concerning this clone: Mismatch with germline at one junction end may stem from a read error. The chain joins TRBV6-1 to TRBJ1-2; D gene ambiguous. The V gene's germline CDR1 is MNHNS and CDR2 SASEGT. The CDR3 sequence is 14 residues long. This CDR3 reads CASSEAGGNYGYPF. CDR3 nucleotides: TGTGCCAGCAGTGAAGCTGGAGGGAACTATGGCTACCCCTTC.

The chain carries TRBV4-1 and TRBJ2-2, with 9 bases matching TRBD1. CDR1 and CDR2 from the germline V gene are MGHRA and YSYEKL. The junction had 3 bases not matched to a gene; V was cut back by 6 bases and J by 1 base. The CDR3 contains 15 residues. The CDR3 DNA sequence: TGCGCCAGCAGTACGGGACAGGGGAACACCGGGGAGCTGTTTTTT. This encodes CASSTGQGNTGELFF.

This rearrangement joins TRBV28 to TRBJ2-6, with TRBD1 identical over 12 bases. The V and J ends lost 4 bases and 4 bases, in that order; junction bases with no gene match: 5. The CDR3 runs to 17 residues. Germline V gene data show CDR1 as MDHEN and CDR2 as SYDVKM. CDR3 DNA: TGTGCCAGCAGTTCGGGACAGGGGGCCTGGGGGGCCAACGTCCTGACTTTC. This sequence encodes CASSSGQGAWGANVLTF. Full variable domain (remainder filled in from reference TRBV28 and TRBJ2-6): DVKVTQSSRYLVKRTGEKVFLECVQDMDHENMFWYRQDPGLGLRLIYFSYDVKMKEKGDIPEGYSVSREKKERFSLILESASTNQTSMYLCASSSGQGAWGANVLTFGAGSRLTVL.

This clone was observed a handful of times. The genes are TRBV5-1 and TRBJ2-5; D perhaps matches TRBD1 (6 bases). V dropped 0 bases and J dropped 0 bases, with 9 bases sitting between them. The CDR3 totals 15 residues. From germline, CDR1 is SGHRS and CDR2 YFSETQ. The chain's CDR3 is CASSLGGGYQETQYF. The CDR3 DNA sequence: TGCGCCAGCAGCTTGGGTGGGGGCTACCAAGAGACCCAGTACTTC.

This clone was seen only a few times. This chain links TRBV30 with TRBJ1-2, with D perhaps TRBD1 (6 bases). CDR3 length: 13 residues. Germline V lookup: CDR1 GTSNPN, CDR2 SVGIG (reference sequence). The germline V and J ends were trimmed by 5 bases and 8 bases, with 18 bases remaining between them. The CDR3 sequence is CAWDLGQSLGYTF. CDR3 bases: TGTGCCTGGGATTTAGGACAGTCGTTGGGCTACACCTTC.

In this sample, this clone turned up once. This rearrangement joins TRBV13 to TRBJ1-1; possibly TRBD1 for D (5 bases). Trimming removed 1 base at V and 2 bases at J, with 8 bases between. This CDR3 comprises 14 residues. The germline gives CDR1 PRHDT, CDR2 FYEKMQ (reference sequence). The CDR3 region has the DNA TGTGCCAGCAGCTTAGAAGGGGCAAACACTGAAGCTTTCTTT. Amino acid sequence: CASSLEGANTEAFF.

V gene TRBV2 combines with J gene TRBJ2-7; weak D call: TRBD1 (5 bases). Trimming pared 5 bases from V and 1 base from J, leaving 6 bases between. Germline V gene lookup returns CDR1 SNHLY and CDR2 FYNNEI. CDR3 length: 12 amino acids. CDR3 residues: CASSWTSYEQYF. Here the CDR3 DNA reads TGTGCCAGCAGTTGGACATCCTACGAGCAGTACTTC.

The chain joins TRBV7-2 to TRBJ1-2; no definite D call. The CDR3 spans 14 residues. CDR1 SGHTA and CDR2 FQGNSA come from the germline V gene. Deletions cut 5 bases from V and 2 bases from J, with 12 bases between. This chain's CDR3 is CASSLKELNYGYTF. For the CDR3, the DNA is TGTGCCAGCAGCCTTAAGGAGCTAAACTATGGCTACACCTTC.

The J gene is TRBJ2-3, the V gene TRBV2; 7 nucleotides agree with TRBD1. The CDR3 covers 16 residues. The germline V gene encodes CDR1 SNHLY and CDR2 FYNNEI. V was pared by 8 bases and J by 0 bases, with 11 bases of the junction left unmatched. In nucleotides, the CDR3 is TGTGCCAGCGGGACAGATTTCATCTCTAGCACAGATACGCAGTATTTT. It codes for CASGTDFISSTDTQYF.

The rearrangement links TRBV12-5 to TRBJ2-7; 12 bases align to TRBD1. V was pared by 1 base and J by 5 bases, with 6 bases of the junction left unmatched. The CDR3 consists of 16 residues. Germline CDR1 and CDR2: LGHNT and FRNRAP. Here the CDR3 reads CASGLAAGTGGNEQYF. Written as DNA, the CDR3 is TGTGCTAGTGGTTTGGCCGCCGGGACAGGGGGCAACGAGCAGTACTTC.

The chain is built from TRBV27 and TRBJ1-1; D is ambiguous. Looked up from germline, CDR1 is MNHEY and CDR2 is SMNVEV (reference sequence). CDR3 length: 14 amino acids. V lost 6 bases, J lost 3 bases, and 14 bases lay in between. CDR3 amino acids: CASRPLLGHTEAFF. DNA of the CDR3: TGTGCCAGCAGACCTCTACTAGGACACACTGAAGCTTTCTTT.

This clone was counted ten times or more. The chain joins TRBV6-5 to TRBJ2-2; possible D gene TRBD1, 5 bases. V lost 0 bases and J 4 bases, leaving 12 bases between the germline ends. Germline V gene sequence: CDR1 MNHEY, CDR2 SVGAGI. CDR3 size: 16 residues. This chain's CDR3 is CASSYSRLRGTGELFF. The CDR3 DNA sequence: TGTGCCAGCAGTTACTCGAGGTTAAGGGGCACCGGGGAGCTGTTTTTT.

The CDR3 region has the DNA TGCGCCAGCAGCCGCGGGAGTCATCCCCGTACGCAGTATTTT. Protein product: CASSRGSHPRTQYF. The V call is TRBV4-1, the J call TRBJ2-3; 7 bases fit TRBD2. Germline trimming cut 4 bases from V and 8 bases from J; bases unmatched to any gene: 9. The CDR3 covers 14 residues. Germline-derived CDR1 and CDR2 are MGHRA and YSYEKL.

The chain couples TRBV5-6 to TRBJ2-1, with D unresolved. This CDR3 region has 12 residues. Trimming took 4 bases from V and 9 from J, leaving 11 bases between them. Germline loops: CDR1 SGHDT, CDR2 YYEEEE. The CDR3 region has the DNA TGTGCCAGCAGCGTTGACCTAGGTGAGCAGTTCTTC. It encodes CASSVDLGEQFF.